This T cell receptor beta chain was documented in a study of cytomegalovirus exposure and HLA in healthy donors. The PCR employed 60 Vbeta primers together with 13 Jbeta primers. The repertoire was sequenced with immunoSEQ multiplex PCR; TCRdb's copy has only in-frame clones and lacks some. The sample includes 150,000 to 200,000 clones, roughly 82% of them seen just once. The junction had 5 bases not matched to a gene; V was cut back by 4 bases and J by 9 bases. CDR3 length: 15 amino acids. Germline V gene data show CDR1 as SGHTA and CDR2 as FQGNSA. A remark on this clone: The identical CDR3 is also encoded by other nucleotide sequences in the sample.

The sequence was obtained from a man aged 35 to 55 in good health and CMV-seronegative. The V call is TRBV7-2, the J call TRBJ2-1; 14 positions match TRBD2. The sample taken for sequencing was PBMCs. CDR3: CASSSGLAGGGEQFF. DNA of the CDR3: TGTGCCAGCAGCTCTGGACTAGCGGGAGGAGGTGAGCAGTTCTTC.